These 16 T cell receptor beta chains share one sample of origin, sequenced in a study of T-cell reconstitution after alpha-beta-depleted transplantation in children. Preparation of the TCRbeta library used unique molecular identifiers. TCRdb processed the PCR reads anew with MiXCR; each CDR3 protein has one entry. The sample comprises more than 550,000 distinct CDR3 sequences, roughly 10% of which are singletons, and about 4.2% rests with the top ten. The sample was PBMCs from the stem cell graft donor, taken from the stem cell graft. All receptors derive from a human donor who donated a stem cell graft to a child with acute myeloid leukemia.

The table lists this clonotype with many counts. The gene calls are TRBV7-2 and TRBJ1-2; D is ambiguous. V was shortened by 2 bases and J by 3 bases, with 4 bases between the two germline ends. The CDR3 totals 12 residues. Germline V gene sequence: CDR1 SGHTA, CDR2 FQGNSA. CDR3 nucleotide sequence: TGTGCCAGCAGCTTATCCGACTATGGCTACACCTTC. Its protein is CASSLSDYGYTF.

This clonotype was recorded a few times. This chain links TRBV20-1 with TRBJ2-3; 8 bases match TRBD1. The V and J ends lost 8 bases and 2 bases, in that order; junction bases with no gene match: 6. The germline V gene encodes CDR1 DFQATT and CDR2 SNEGSKA (reference sequence). This CDR3 spans 13 amino acids. The DNA for the CDR3 is TGCAGTACCGGACAGGGCCCCACAGATACGCAGTATTTT. This codes for CSTGQGPTDTQYF.

This clonotype appeared a few times. The chain carries TRBV4-3 and TRBJ1-1; D ambiguous. This CDR3 has 14 amino acids. Germline V CDR1 and CDR2: LGHNA, YSLEER. V lost 0 bases, J lost 4 bases, and 9 bases lay in between. This chain's CDR3 is CASSQDGGFTEAFF. The CDR3 nucleotides are TGCGCCAGCAGCCAAGATGGAGGGTTCACTGAAGCTTTCTTT.

The J gene is TRBJ2-3, the V gene TRBV5-4, with D hard to call. This CDR3 has 14 residues. Germline assignment: CDR1 SGHNT and CDR2 YYREEE (reference sequence). With 1 base removed from V and 0 bases from J, the gap between germline ends came to 6 bases. The CDR3 DNA follows: TGTGCCAGCAGCTTGAAGATGAGCACAGATACGCAGTATTTT. Its protein is CASSLKMSTDTQYF.

The sample holds a few counts of this clonotype. J is TRBJ2-1 and V is TRBV7-3; 10 positions match TRBD2. Germline assignment: CDR1 SGHTA and CDR2 FQGTGA. V was clipped by 5 bases and J by 7 bases; unmatched bases: 11. The CDR3 spans 16 residues. The chain's CDR3 is CASSPAGTSVTNEQFF. The DNA of the CDR3 is TGTGCCAGCAGCCCCGCCGGGACTAGCGTAACGAATGAGCAGTTCTTC. Together with reference TRBV7-3 and TRBJ2-1, the CDR3 gives the full variable domain: GAGVSQTPSNKVTEKGKYVELRCDPISGHTALYWYRQSLGQGPEFLIYFQGTGAADDSGLPNDRFFAVRPEGSVSTLKIQRTERGDSAVYLCASSPAGTSVTNEQFFGPGTRLTVL.

This chain links TRBV15 with TRBJ1-4; possible D gene TRBD1, 5 bases. Trimming pared 0 bases from V and 8 bases from J, leaving 13 bases between. The germline CDR1 and CDR2 sequences are LNHNV and YYDKDF (reference sequence). CDR3 length: 15 amino acids. DNA for the CDR3: TGTGCCACCAGCAGAGATACTGCAGGGACCGAAAAACTGTTTTTT. It specifies CATSRDTAGTEKLFF.

Ten or more counts support this clonotype. The rearrangement joins TRBV20-1 to TRBJ2-7, with 11 bases identical to TRBD2. The CDR3 loop spans 13 amino acids. Germline V CDR1 and CDR2: DFQATT, SNEGSKA (reference sequence). Trimming removed 5 bases from V and 3 bases from J; junction bases left unmatched: 3. Here the CDR3 reads CSALLAGVYEQYF. The CDR3 DNA reads as TGCAGTGCTTTACTAGCGGGAGTCTACGAGCAGTACTTC.

This clonotype showed up many times. The V call is TRBV9, the J call TRBJ2-1; D gene ambiguous. Germline V gene data show CDR1 as SGDLS and CDR2 as YYNGEE. Trimming took 0 bases from V and 5 from J, leaving 3 bases between them. The CDR3 spans 12 residues. The CDR3 DNA follows: TGTGCCAGCAGCGTAGGAGACAATGAGCAGTTCTTC. It codes for CASSVGDNEQFF.

In this sample, this clonotype turned up a few times. J is TRBJ2-2 and V is TRBV3-1, with D perhaps TRBD2 (5 bases). V was clipped by 2 bases and J by 7 bases, with 8 bases between them. This CDR3 spans 13 amino acids. Germline V gene sequence: CDR1 LGHDT, CDR2 YNNKEL (reference sequence). CDR3 bases: TGTGCCAGCAGCCAATTCGCGGGCGGGGAGCTGTTTTTT. Protein sequence: CASSQFAGGELFF.

At least ten counts were recorded for this clonotype. The CDR3 loop is CASSFWGANNGYTF. In DNA, the CDR3 is TGTGCCAGCAGTTTTTGGGGCGCCAATAATGGCTACACCTTC. The chain has TRBV27 and TRBJ1-2, with D tentatively TRBD1 (5 bases). This CDR3 comprises 14 residues. V lost 3 bases to trimming and J lost 6 bases, with 14 bases between them. Germline V CDR1 and CDR2: MNHEY, SMNVEV (reference sequence).

This chain links TRBV6-4 with TRBJ2-1; D not resolved. The CDR3 runs 16 residues. V lost 8 bases to trimming and J lost 2 bases, with 19 bases between them. CDR1 is MRHNA, CDR2 SNTAGT, per germline. The DNA for the CDR3 is TGTGCCAGCGGGCCGGGCCTCGCAGGCGCCTACAATGAGCAGTTCTTC. Its translation is CASGPGLAGAYNEQFF.

The chain uses TRBV29-1 and TRBJ1-2, with TRBD1 identical over 8 bases. Germline CDR1 reads SQVTM; CDR2 reads ANQGSEA. J was trimmed by 5 bases and V by 6 bases; bases with no gene match: 5. The CDR3 is 12 residues long. The CDR3 spells CSVGQGQYGYTF. DNA of the CDR3: TGCAGCGTCGGACAGGGTCAATATGGCTACACCTTC.

The chain is built from TRBV28 and TRBJ2-7, with 9 bases that match TRBD2. This CDR3 is built from 15 residues. Trimming at V came to 6 bases and at J to 3 bases, leaving 9 bases not matched to a gene. Germline assignment: CDR1 MDHEN and CDR2 SYDVKM. In DNA form, the CDR3 reads TGTGCCAGCAGCGCTACTAGCGGGTGGAGCTACGAGCAGTACTTC. It is translated as CASSATSGWSYEQYF. The full variable domain, completed using reference TRBV28 and TRBJ2-7, is DVKVTQSSRYLVKRTGEKVFLECVQDMDHENMFWYRQDPGLGLRLIYFSYDVKMKEKGDIPEGYSVSREKKERFSLILESASTNQTSMYLCASSATSGWSYEQYFGPGTRLTVT.

This clonotype showed up just once. This chain joins TRBV7-2 and TRBJ2-3, with 7 bases identical to TRBD2. From germline, CDR1 is SGHTA and CDR2 FQGNSA. With V trimmed by 5 bases and J by 4 bases, 9 bases remained unmatched. This CDR3 contains 15 residues. The CDR3 reads CASSPWTRSPDTQYF. DNA for the CDR3: TGTGCCAGCAGCCCCTGGACTAGAAGTCCAGATACGCAGTATTTT.

This clonotype was detected a few times. The chain couples TRBV12-3 or TRBV12-4 to TRBJ1-1, with a weak D call TRBD1 (6 bases). The ends were cut back, 6 bases at V and 1 base at J, with 15 bases in the middle. The CDR3 covers 15 residues. The CDR3 coding sequence is TGTGCCAGCAGCCCAGCCCAGACAGGGAACACTGAAGCTTTCTTT. This sequence encodes CASSPAQTGNTEAFF.

This clonotype has ten or more counts. The chain carries TRBV28 and TRBJ2-4; TRBD1 matches 11 bases. V trimming: 5 bases; J trimming: 7 bases; junction bases outside the gene matches: 7. Germline V gene sequence: CDR1 MDHEN, CDR2 SYDVKM. The CDR3 length is 15 residues. The DNA of the CDR3 is TGTGCCAGCAGTATCCGGGGACAGGGGGAGAACATTCAGTACTTC. This gives the protein CASSIRGQGENIQYF. Variable domain in full (rest from reference TRBV28 and TRBJ2-4): DVKVTQSSRYLVKRTGEKVFLECVQDMDHENMFWYRQDPGLGLRLIYFSYDVKMKEKGDIPEGYSVSREKKERFSLILESASTNQTSMYLCASSIRGQGENIQYFGAGTRLSVL.